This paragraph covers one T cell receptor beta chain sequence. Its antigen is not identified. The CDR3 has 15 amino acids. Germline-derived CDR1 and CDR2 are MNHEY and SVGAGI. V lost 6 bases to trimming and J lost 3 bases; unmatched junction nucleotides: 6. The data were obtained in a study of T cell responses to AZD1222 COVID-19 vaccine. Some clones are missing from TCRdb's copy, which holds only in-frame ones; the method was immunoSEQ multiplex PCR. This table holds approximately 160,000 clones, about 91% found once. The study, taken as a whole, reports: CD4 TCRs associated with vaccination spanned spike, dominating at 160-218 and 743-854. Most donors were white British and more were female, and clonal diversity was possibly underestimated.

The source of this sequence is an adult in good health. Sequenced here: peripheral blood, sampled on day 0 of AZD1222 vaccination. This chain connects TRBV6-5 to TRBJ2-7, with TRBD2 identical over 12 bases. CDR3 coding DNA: TGTGCCAGCAGGGATCTAGCGGGAGGGGTCTACGAGCAGTACTTC. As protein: CASRDLAGGVYEQYF.